This TCR beta chain was obtained from a study of neurological immune-mediated disorders. Study in general: There were around 34 multiple sclerosis patients. Of these, some 31 had relapsing-remitting MS and 3 had secondary progressive MS. General study findings and limits: Expanded clones shared no identical CDR3 amino acid sequences across subjects, which suggested private TCR-beta repertoires in all groups.

As to this clonotype: Its matching antigen is unknown.

The cDNA was generated through 5'RACE incorporating 10-nucleotide random UMIs. Each CDR3 protein gets one entry after TCRdb re-called the 5' RACE reads with MiXCR. Of tens of thousands of distinct CDR3 sequences detected, over 4% appear once; the ten largest clones hold around 3%. The germline gives CDR1 SQVTM, CDR2 ANQGSEA. This CDR3 has 14 residues. J gave up 4 bases and V 6 bases, and 8 bases lay outside the gene matches. The sequencing sample was made of PBMCs. The chain joins TRBV29-1 to TRBJ1-4; the match to TRBD1 covers 7 bases. The receptor's source is a middle-aged man with multiple sclerosis. The CDR3 here is CSVTSGTVNEKLFF. The CDR3 region has the DNA TGCAGCGTCACGAGTGGGACAGTTAATGAAAAACTGTTTTTT.